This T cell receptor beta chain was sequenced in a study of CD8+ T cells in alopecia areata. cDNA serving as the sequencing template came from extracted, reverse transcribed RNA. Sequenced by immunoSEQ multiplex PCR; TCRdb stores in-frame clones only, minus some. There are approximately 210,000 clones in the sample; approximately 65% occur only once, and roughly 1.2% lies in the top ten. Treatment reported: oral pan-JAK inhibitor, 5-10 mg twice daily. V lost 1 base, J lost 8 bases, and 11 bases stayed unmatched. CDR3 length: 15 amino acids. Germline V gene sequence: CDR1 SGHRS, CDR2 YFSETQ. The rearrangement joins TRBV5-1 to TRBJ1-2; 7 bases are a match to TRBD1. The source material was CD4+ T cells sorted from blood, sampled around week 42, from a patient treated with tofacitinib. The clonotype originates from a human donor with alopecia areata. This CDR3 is CASSLTQGTVEGYTF. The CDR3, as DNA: TGCGCCAGCAGCTTGACCCAGGGGACAGTGGAGGGCTACACCTTC.